Presented here are 8 T cell receptor beta chains from one specimen sequenced in a study of CD8+ T cells in alopecia areata. Extraction of RNA preceded its reverse transcription into cDNA, which served as the sequencing template. Measured with immunoSEQ multiplex PCR; TCRdb has only the in-frame clones, and not every one. In the table there are 150,000 or so clones, about 87% of which are singletons. The sequencing used CD8+ T cells sorted from blood, collected at week 0. The receptors derive from a human donor with alopecia areata.

CDR3 bases: TGTGCCAGCAGCTGGGACTATGCGAACACCGGGGAGCTGTTTTTT. Translating it yields CASSWDYANTGELFF. The genes are TRBV2 and TRBJ2-2; 7 bases match TRBD2. The ends lost 6 bases at V and 0 bases at J; junction bases unmatched: 4. The CDR3 loop spans 15 amino acids. Germline-derived CDR1 and CDR2 are SNHLY and FYNNEI. Filled out from reference TRBV2 and TRBJ2-2, the complete variable domain reads EPEVTQTPSHQVTQMGQEVILRCVPISNHLYFYWYRQILGQKVEFLVSFYNNEISEKSEIFDDQFSVERPDGSNFTLKIRSTKLEDSAMYFCASSWDYANTGELFFGEGSRLTVL.

This chain joins TRBV5-1 and TRBJ2-3; a possible D gene is TRBD1 (6 bases). CDR1 and CDR2 (germline): SGHRS, YFSETQ. The CDR3 is 15 amino acids. Trimming removed 3 bases from V and 8 bases from J, with 19 bases in between. The DNA for the CDR3 is TGCGCCAGCAGCTCATGGATACGGACAGTCCGTACGCAGTATTTT. Amino acids: CASSSWIRTVRTQYF.

In regard to this clone: The same CDR3 arises from other DNA sequences in this sample as well. The chain couples TRBV5-1 to TRBJ1-1, with a possible D match to TRBD1 (6 bases). CDR1 and CDR2 from the germline V gene are SGHRS and YFSETQ. This CDR3 has 13 amino acids. The V gene lost 1 base and the J gene lost 8 bases, with 12 bases spanning the gap. The CDR3 DNA reads as TGCGCCAGCAGCTTGACAGGGTGGGCAGAAGCTTTCTTT. This encodes CASSLTGWAEAFF.

This clone has only one observation. The gene calls are TRBV6-5 and TRBJ2-1, with D perhaps matching TRBD1 (5 bases). The V end lost 5 bases, the J end lost 5 bases, and 10 bases lay between the germline ends. The CDR3 has 13 residues. In germline, CDR1 is MNHEY, CDR2 SVGAGI. CDR3 in DNA: TGTGCCAGCAGTATACAGGAGCACAATGAGCAGTTCTTC. Translating gives CASSIQEHNEQFF.

This sequence joins TRBV9 and TRBJ2-3; tentative D call: TRBD2 (6 bases). The germline V and J ends were trimmed by 1 base and 6 bases, with 9 bases remaining between them. Germline CDR1 reads SGDLS; CDR2 reads YYNGEE. The CDR3 is made up of 13 amino acids. CDR3 residues: CASSVWGEDTQYF. The CDR3 coding sequence is TGTGCCAGCAGCGTATGGGGGGAGGATACGCAGTATTTT.

The genes are TRBV11-2 and TRBJ2-7, with D unclear. The CDR3 totals 13 residues. V was trimmed by 0 bases and J by 4 bases, leaving 7 bases between them. The V gene's germline CDR1 is SGHAT and CDR2 FQNNGV. This chain's CDR3 is CASSLELSYEQYF. For the CDR3, the DNA is TGTGCCAGCAGCTTAGAGCTCTCTTACGAGCAGTACTTC.

CDR3 sequence: CASSSVRDEQYF. The DNA of the CDR3 is TGTGCCAGCAGCTCGGTGCGCGACGAGCAGTACTTC. This chain links TRBV7-9 with TRBJ2-7, with D unclear. With 4 bases removed from V and 5 bases from J, the gap between germline ends came to 9 bases. Germline values: CDR1 SEHNR, CDR2 FQNEAQ (reference sequence). The CDR3 is made up of 12 amino acids.

This chain joins TRBV14 and TRBJ2-7, with no clear D. This CDR3 region has 12 residues. CDR1 is SGHDN and CDR2 is FVKESK in the germline V gene. Trimming pared 0 bases from V and 4 bases from J, leaving 4 bases between. The CDR3 region has the DNA TGTGCCAGCAGCCAAGATCTTTACGAGCAGTACTTC. Protein sequence: CASSQDLYEQYF.